The subject of this entry is one T cell receptor (beta chain). Antigen unknown. This CDR3 has 15 amino acids. The germline V gene encodes CDR1 WSHSY and CDR2 SAAADI. The V gene end was trimmed by 2 bases and the J gene end by 3 bases; junction bases not matched to a gene: 0. This specimen belongs to a study of cytomegalovirus exposure and HLA in healthy donors. PCR primers comprised 60 Vbeta and 13 Jbeta primers. Profiling relied on immunoSEQ multiplex PCR, and the TCRdb table lists in-frame clones only, not all of them. The sample gives about 160,000 clones, around 80% of which show up once; 8.5% is in the top ten. Regarding the study as a whole: An analysis that was carried out later associated 15,000 to 20,000 TCR beta sequences with HLA alleles at 0.05 false discovery rate. One later analysis reportedly identified an Asian-associated ancestry cluster that showed fewer N-insertions than the approximately 670-donor mean.

The chain recombines TRBV10-2 with TRBJ2-2; 10 bases are a match to TRBD2. Sequencing was done on a sample of PBMCs. This clonotype was sampled from a male donor in good health and CMV-seropositive. This CDR3 is CASSELAGDTGELFF. The CDR3 DNA is TGCGCCAGCAGTGAGCTAGCGGGAGACACCGGGGAGCTGTTTTTT.